This TCR beta chain was obtained from a study of T cell responses to AZD1222 COVID-19 vaccine. Study outcomes and limitations: Only a handful of AZD1222 recipients tested seropositive at baseline.

CDR1 and CDR2 (germline): MNHEY, SMNVEV (reference sequence). The ends lost 10 bases at V and 4 bases at J; junction bases unmatched: 12. CDR3 length equals 15 residues. This clone has a handful of counts. Its specificity is not known. The analysis combined second doses at about 4 or about 12 weeks. TCRdb's table, derived via immunoSEQ multiplex PCR, lists solely in-frame clones and lacks some. The repertoire holds fewer than 180,000 clones, 80% to 95% seen once, with about 3.3% in the top ten. The material was peripheral blood, obtained 28 days after the second AZD1222 dose. The chain uses TRBV27 and TRBJ1-5; 8 bases line up with TRBD1. This receptor was obtained from an adult who received the AZD1222 COVID-19 vaccine. The CDR3 region is CATKIGQGPNQPQHF. In nucleotides, the CDR3 is TGTGCCACGAAGATCGGACAGGGACCTAATCAGCCCCAGCATTTT.